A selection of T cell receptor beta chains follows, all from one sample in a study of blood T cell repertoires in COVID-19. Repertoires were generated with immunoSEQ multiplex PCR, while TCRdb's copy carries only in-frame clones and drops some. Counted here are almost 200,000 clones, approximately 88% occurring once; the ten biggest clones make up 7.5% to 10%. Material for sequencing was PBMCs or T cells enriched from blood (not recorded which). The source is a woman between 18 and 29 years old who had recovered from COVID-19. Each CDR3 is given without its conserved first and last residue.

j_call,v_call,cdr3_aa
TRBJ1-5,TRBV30,AWSVTGGSGQPQH
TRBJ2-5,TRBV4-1,ASSQGSQETQY
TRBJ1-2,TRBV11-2,ASSPNRGGGYT
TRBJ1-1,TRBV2,ASSDRENTEAF
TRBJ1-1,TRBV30,AWSRDRENTEAF
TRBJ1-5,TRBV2,ASSGQGDRQPQH
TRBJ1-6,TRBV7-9,ASSQQGSYNSPLH
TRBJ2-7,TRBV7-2,ASSSIYSGRIYEQY
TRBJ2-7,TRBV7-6,ASSGQEFYEQY
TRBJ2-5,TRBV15,ATSSRLAETQY
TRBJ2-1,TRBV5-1,ASRRDQIIAGDTNEQF
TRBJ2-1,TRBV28,ATLAGGPHNEQF
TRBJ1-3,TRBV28,ASSRTGNTIY
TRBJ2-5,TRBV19,ASSTGGLGETQY
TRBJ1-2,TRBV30,AWSVGGVIYGYT
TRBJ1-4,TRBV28,ASRSQGEGEKLF
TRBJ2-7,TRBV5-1,ASSLRLTEGEQY
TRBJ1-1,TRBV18,ASSPPASGEAF
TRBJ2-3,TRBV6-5,AGLEGTTDTQY
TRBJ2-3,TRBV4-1,ASSHPLAGGQY
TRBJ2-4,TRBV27,ASSFLGTENIQY
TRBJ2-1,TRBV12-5,ASGLILSNEQF
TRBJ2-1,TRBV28,ASSFRGTYNEQF
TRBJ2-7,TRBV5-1,ASSLVGGDVGYEQY
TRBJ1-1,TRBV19,ASRWGTGTKTF
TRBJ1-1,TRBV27,AVTRQGGTEAF
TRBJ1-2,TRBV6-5,ASRGGYGYT
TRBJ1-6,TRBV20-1,NPPGESPLH
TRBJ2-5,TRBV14,ASSQVWDRILETQY
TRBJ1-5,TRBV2,ASSGQGAVQPQH
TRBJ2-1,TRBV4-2,ASSQATSQKDYNEQF
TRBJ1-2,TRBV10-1,ASSGDRGHGYT
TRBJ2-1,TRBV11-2,ASSPEAGGPSSYNEQF
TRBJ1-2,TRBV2,ASSERQGVWGYT
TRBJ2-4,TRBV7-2,ASRAGGGNIQY
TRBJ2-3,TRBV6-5,ASSLPRTTGTDTQY
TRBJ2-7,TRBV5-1,ASSPTNTGPYEQY
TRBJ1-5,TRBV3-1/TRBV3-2,ASSQGDSTFQPQH
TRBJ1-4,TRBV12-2,ASRCPPGDYGEKLF
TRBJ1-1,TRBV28,ASSFLVGFDTEAF
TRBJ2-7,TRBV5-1,ASSRGVTGVFHEQY
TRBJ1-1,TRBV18,ASSPLDRGDTEAF
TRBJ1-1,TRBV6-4,ASSDLQGGRAF